The 15 T cell receptor beta chains listed next were all sequenced from one sample in a study of blood T cell repertoires in COVID-19. Libraries were prepared by immunoSEQ multiplex PCR; TCRdb keeps only in-frame clonotypes and omits some of them. The profile shows approximately 270,000 clones, approximately 90% of them singletons. Specimen: PBMCs or T cells enriched from blood (not recorded which). The source is a man aged 40-50 years who had recovered from COVID-19.

The V and J genes are TRBV5-1 and TRBJ1-4, with 9 bases identical to TRBD1. CDR1 and CDR2 (germline): SGHRS, YFSETQ. With V trimmed by 4 bases and J by 6 bases, 7 bases remained unmatched. The CDR3 consists of 15 residues. The chain's CDR3 is CASSRSRTGDEKLFF. CDR3 nucleotides: TGCGCCAGCAGCCGCAGCCGGACAGGGGATGAAAAACTGTTTTTT.

The V call is TRBV3-1 (or the pseudogene TRBV3-2), the J call TRBJ2-5, with 9 nucleotides matching TRBD2. Germline lookup yields CDR1 LGHDT and CDR2 YNNKEL (reference sequence). The CDR3 loop spans 20 amino acids. V was clipped by 0 bases and J by 5 bases; unmatched bases: 19. The chain's CDR3 is CASSQDLYGPLAGSMETQYF. CDR3 in DNA: TGTGCCAGCAGCCAAGATCTTTATGGCCCGCTAGCGGGATCAATGGAGACCCAGTACTTC.

The chain links TRBV5-3 to TRBJ2-7, with 8 bases matching TRBD2. TRBV5-3 is identified as an open reading frame with a role that is uncertain. Germline trimming cut 10 bases from V and 12 bases from J; bases unmatched to any gene: 15. This CDR3 is 12 amino acids long. DNA of the CDR3: TGTGCCCCACGGGGGGGGTCGGCAGGTGGGTACTTC. It is translated as CAPRGGSAGGYF.

The V call is TRBV27, the J call TRBJ1-2, with D possibly being TRBD1 (5 bases). V gave up 5 bases and J gave up 10 bases, with 17 bases separating them. Germline CDR1 is MNHEY and CDR2 is SMNVEV (reference sequence). The CDR3 has 13 residues. The CDR3 DNA reads as TGTGCCAGCAGTCCGTTAGCGGGGGGACTCTACACCTTC. Translation: CASSPLAGGLYTF.

The chain recombines TRBV3-1 (or the pseudogene TRBV3-2) with TRBJ2-5; D is uncertain. Trimming removed 3 bases from V and 4 bases from J, with 9 bases in between. In germline, CDR1 is LGHDT, CDR2 YNNKEL (reference sequence). The CDR3 loop spans 13 amino acids. CDR3 DNA sequence: TGTGCCAGCAGCCAGCAACTCCGAGAGACCCAGTACTTC. Amino acids: CASSQQLRETQYF.

This chain uses TRBV10-3 with TRBJ2-7; 11 nucleotides match TRBD1. The CDR3 totals 13 residues. The J segment lost 4 bases and the V segment lost 10 bases, leaving 6 bases of the junction unmatched. Germline lookup yields CDR1 ENHRY and CDR2 SYGVKD. CDR3 region: CATQGQGEYEQYF. DNA for the CDR3: TGTGCCACCCAGGGACAGGGGGAATACGAGCAGTACTTC.

V gene TRBV6-5 combines with J gene TRBJ2-7; TRBD2 might be the D (6 bases). The germline V gene has CDR1 MNHEY and CDR2 SVGAGI. Trimming shortened V by 7 bases and J by 0 bases, and 7 bases separated the two germline ends. This CDR3 region has 12 residues. The CDR3 DNA follows: TGTGCCAGCATAGCGGTCTCCTACGAGCAGTACTTC. Its translation is CASIAVSYEQYF.

This chain uses TRBV5-1 with TRBJ1-2; the D gene is possibly TRBD1 (6 bases). CDR3 length: 15 residues. Looked up from germline, CDR1 is SGHRS and CDR2 is YFSETQ. Trimming took off 0 bases at V and 3 bases at J, with 12 bases between the two ends. The chain's CDR3 is CASSLAGDIDYGYTF. In nucleotides, the CDR3 is TGCGCCAGCAGCTTGGCCGGGGACATCGACTATGGCTACACCTTC.

This chain connects TRBV7-2 to TRBJ1-5; D possibly corresponds to TRBD1 (5 bases). In germline, CDR1 is SGHTA, CDR2 FQGNSA. The CDR3 extends over 15 amino acids. The V end lost 1 base, the J end lost 5 bases, and 12 bases lay between the germline ends. CDR3 sequence reads: CASSLVATAYQPQHF. CDR3 in DNA: TGTGCCAGCAGCTTAGTCGCGACAGCGTATCAGCCCCAGCATTTT.

The chain's CDR3 is CASSPSLDRGQPQHF. CDR3 coding DNA: TGTGCCAGCAGCCCCTCGTTGGACAGGGGACAACCCCAGCATTTT. The chain carries TRBV3-1 (or the pseudogene TRBV3-2) and TRBJ1-5; 9 nucleotides agree with TRBD1. V lost 4 bases to trimming and J lost 10 bases; unmatched junction nucleotides: 11. CDR3 length: 15 amino acids. Germline V gives CDR1 LGHDT, CDR2 YNNKEL (reference sequence).

The rearrangement joins TRBV3-1 (or the pseudogene TRBV3-2) to TRBJ1-2; TRBD1 might be the D (6 bases). Trimming cost V 0 bases and J 5 bases, with 10 bases left between them. Germline loops: CDR1 LGHDT, CDR2 YNNKEL (reference sequence). The CDR3 has 14 residues. The CDR3 here is CASSQDAGEYGYTF. CDR3 bases: TGTGCCAGCAGCCAAGATGCAGGGGAATATGGCTACACCTTC.

V and J are TRBV10-2 and TRBJ2-5; D remains ambiguous. CDR1 is WSHSY, CDR2 SAAADI, per germline. V was shortened by 3 bases and J by 4 bases, with 3 bases between the two germline ends. The CDR3 runs 11 residues. DNA for the CDR3: TGCGCCAGCAGTGACCGAGAGACCCAGTACTTC. Encoded protein: CASSDRETQYF.

The chain recombines TRBV19 with TRBJ1-2, with TRBD1 identical over 12 bases. The germline V gene has CDR1 LNHDA and CDR2 SQIVND (reference sequence). The CDR3 consists of 12 residues. V lost 9 bases and J lost 5; bases outside the gene matches: 1. The chain's CDR3 is CARGQGAYGYTF. In DNA, the CDR3 is TGTGCCAGGGGACAGGGGGCATATGGCTACACCTTC. Together with reference TRBV19 and TRBJ1-2, the CDR3 gives the full variable domain: DGGITQSPKYLFRKEGQNVTLSCEQNLNHDAMYWYRQDPGQGLRLIYYSQIVNDFQKGDIAEGYSVSREKKESFPLTVTSAQKNPTAFYLCARGQGAYGYTFGSGTRLTVV.

This CDR3 is CASSPRGAGGRNEQFF. The CDR3 DNA reads as TGTGCCAGCAGCCCCCGAGGTGCGGGAGGGAGGAATGAGCAGTTCTTC. The chain has TRBV7-2 and TRBJ2-1; 9 bases match TRBD2. Germline loops: CDR1 SGHTA, CDR2 FQGNSA. Trimming at V came to 5 bases and at J to 7 bases, leaving 12 bases not matched to a gene. The CDR3 covers 16 residues.

This chain uses TRBV7-9 with TRBJ1-2; D unclear. This CDR3 has 13 amino acids. The V end was cut by 3 bases, the J end by 4 bases, with 9 bases between. Germline V lookup: CDR1 SEHNR, CDR2 FQNEAQ (reference sequence). CDR3 sequence reads: CASSFSSGYGYTF. The CDR3 bases are TGTGCCAGCAGCTTCTCGTCAGGCTATGGCTACACCTTC.